This T cell receptor beta chain was obtained from a study of blood T cell repertoires in COVID-19. The method was immunoSEQ multiplex PCR; TCRdb's version includes in-frame clones alone and lacks a portion of them. The sample yields about 190,000 clones, about 88% seen once. The CDR3 sequence is 12 residues long. CDR1 and CDR2 from the germline V gene are SGHNT and YYREEE (reference sequence). Deletions cut 4 bases from V and 2 bases from J, with 3 bases between. Sequencing was performed on peripheral blood. This clonotype originated in a man younger than 45 with acute or convalescent COVID-19. The chain is built from TRBV5-4 and TRBJ2-2; D not certain. The CDR3 region has the DNA TGTGCCAGCAGCCAAAACACCGGGGAGCTGTTTTTT. Amino acids: CASSQNTGELFF.